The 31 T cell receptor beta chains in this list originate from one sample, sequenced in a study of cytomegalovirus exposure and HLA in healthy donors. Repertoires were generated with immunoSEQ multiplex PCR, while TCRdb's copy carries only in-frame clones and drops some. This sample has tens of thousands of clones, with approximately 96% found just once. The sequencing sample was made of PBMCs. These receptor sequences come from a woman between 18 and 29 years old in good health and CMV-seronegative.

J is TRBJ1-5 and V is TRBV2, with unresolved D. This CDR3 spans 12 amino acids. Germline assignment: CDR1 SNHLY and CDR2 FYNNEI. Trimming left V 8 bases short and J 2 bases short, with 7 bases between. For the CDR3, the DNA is TGTGCCAGCCATACGGGCAATCAGCCCCAGCATTTT. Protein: CASHTGNQPQHF.

The CDR3 reads CASSEVGASGSYEQYF. The CDR3 bases are TGTGCCAGCAGTGAAGTCGGGGCTAGCGGATCCTACGAGCAGTACTTC. The chain is built from TRBV6-1 and TRBJ2-7; 7 positions agree with TRBD2. The CDR3 spans 16 residues. Trimming cost V 1 base and J 1 base; bases outside gene matches: 7. Germline loops: CDR1 MNHNS, CDR2 SASEGT.

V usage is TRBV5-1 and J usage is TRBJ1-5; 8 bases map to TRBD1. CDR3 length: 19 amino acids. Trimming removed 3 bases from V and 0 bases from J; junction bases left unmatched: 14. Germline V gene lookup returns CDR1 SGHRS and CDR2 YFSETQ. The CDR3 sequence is CASSSLRDRIRRSNQPQHF. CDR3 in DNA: TGCGCCAGCAGCTCCCTCCGGGACAGGATACGCCGTAGCAATCAGCCCCAGCATTTT.

The CDR3 DNA reads as TGCGCCAGCAGCTGGGGACTAGCGGGAGGCCGAGTTAGCTCCTACGAGCAGTACTTC. Its protein is CASSWGLAGGRVSSYEQYF. This rearrangement joins TRBV5-1 to TRBJ2-7; TRBD2 matches 15 bases. Trimming took 3 bases from V and 0 from J; bases not matched to a gene: 10. The CDR3 contains 19 residues. The V gene's germline CDR1 is SGHRS and CDR2 YFSETQ.

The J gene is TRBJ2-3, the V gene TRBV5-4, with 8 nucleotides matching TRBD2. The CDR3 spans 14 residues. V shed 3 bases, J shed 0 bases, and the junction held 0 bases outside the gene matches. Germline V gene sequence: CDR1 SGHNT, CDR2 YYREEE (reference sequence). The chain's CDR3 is CASSSSGSTDTQYF. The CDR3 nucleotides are TGTGCCAGCAGCTCTAGCGGGAGCACAGATACGCAGTATTTT.

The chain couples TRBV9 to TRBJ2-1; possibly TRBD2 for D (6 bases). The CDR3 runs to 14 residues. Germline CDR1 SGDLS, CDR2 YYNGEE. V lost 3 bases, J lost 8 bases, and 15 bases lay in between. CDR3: CASSAGTLHDEQFF. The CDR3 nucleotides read TGTGCCAGCAGCGCCGGGACTCTCCATGATGAGCAGTTCTTC.

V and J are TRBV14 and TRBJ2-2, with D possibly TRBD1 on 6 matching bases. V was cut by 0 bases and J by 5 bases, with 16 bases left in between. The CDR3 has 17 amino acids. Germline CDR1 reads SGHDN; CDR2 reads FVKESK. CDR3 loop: CASSQDDRITWTGELFF. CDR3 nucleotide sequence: TGTGCCAGCAGCCAAGATGACAGGATTACTTGGACCGGGGAGCTGTTTTTT.

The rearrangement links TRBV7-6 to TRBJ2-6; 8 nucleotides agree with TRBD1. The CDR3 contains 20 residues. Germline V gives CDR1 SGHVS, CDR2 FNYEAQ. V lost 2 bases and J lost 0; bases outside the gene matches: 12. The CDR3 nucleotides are TGTGCCAGCAGCTTATTTTTTGGGACAGGAGGTAGCTCTGGGGCCAACGTCCTGACTTTC. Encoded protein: CASSLFFGTGGSSGANVLTF.

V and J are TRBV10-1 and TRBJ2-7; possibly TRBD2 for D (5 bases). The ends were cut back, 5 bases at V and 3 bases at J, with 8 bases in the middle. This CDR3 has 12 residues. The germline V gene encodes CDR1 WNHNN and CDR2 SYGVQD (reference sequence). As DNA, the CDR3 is TGCGCCAGCAGTACCACTAGCTACGAGCAGTACTTC. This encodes CASSTTSYEQYF.

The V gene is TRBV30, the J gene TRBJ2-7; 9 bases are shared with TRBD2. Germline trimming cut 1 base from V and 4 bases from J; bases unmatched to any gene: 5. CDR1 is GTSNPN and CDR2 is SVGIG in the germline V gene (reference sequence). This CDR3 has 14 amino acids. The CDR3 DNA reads TGTGCCTGGAGTGATGGTAGCGGGAGTTACGAGCAGTACTTC. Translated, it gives CAWSDGSGSYEQYF.

Here the CDR3 reads CASSPTSGSYEQYF. The DNA for the CDR3 is TGTGCCAGCTCACCTACTAGCGGTTCCTACGAGCAGTACTTC. This chain connects TRBV18 to TRBJ2-7; 8 bases align to TRBD2. After removal of 3 bases from V and 1 base from J, the junction contained 2 bases not matched to a gene. The CDR3 spans 14 residues. CDR1 KGHSH and CDR2 LQKENI come from the germline V gene.

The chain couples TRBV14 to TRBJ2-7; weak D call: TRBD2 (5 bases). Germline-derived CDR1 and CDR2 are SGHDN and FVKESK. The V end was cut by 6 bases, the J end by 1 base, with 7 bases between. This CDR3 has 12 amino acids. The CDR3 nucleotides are TGTGCCAGCAGGGACTGGTCCTACGAGCAGTACTTC. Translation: CASRDWSYEQYF.

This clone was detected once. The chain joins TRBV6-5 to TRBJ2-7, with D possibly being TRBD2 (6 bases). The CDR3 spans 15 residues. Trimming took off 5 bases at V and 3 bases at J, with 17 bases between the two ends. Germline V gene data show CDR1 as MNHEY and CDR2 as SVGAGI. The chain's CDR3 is CASSLPGRRDYEQYF. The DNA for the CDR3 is TGTGCCAGCAGTCTACCGGGACGGAGGGACTACGAGCAGTACTTC.

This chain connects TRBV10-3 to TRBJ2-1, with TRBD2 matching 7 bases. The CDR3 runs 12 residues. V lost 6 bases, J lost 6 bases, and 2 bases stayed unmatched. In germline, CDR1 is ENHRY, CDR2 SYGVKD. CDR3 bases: TGTGCCATCAGCCCGGGGGGCAATGAGCAGTTCTTC. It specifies CAISPGGNEQFF.

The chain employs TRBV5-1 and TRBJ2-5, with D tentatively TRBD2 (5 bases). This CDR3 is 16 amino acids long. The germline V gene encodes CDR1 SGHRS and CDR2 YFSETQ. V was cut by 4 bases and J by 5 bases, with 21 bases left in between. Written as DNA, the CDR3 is TGCGCCAGCAGCGGTGACGGACTGAGAAGTGGGGAGACCCAGTACTTC. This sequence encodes CASSGDGLRSGETQYF.

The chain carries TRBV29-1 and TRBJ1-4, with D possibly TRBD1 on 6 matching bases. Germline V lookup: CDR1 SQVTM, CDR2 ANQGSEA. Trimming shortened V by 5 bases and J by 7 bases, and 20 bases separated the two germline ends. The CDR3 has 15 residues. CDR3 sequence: CSVRRGGAWGEKLFF. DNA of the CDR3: TGCAGCGTTCGACGCGGGGGGGCGTGGGGTGAAAAACTGTTTTTT.

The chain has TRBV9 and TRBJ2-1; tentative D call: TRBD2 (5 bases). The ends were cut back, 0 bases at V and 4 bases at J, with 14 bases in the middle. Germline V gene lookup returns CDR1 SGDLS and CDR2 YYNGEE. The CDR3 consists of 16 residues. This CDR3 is CASSVGEGATYNEQFF. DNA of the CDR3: TGTGCCAGCAGCGTAGGAGAGGGCGCAACATACAATGAGCAGTTCTTC.

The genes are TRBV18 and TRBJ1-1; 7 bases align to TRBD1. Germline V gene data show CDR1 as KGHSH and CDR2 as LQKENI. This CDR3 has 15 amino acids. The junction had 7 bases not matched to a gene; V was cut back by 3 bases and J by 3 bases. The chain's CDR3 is CASSPLRQGYTEAFF. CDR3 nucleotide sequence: TGTGCCAGCTCACCCCTTAGACAGGGCTACACTGAAGCTTTCTTT.

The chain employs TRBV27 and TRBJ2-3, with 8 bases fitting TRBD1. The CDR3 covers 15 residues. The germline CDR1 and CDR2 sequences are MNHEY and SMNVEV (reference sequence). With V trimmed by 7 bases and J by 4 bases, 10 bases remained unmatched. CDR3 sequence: CASTLGQGRSDTQYF. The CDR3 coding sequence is TGTGCCAGCACATTAGGACAGGGAAGGTCAGATACGCAGTATTTT.

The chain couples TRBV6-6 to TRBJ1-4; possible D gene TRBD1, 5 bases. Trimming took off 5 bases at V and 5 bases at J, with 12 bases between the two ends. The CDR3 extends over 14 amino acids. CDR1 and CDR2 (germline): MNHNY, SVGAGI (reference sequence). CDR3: CASSHRQKNEKLFF. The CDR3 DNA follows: TGTGCCAGCAGTCATAGACAGAAGAATGAAAAACTGTTTTTT.

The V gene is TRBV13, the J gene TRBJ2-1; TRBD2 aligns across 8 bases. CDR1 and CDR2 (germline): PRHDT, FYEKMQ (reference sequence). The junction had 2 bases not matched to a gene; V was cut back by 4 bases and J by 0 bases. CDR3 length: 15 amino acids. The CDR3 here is CASSSREVSYNEQFF. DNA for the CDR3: TGTGCCAGCAGCTCGCGGGAGGTCTCCTACAATGAGCAGTTCTTC.

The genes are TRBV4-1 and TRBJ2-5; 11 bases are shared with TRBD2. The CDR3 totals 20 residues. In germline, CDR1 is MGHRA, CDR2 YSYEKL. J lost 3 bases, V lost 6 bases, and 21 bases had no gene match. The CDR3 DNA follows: TGCGCCAGCAGACAGATTGTCGGGCTAGCGGGAGGAAGGTTCGAAGAGACCCAGTACTTC. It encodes CASRQIVGLAGGRFEETQYF.

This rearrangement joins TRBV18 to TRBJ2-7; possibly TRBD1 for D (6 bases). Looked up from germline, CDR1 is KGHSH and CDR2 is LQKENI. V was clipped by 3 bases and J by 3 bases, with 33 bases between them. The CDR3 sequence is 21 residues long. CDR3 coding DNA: TGTGCCAGCTCACCCCGAGTCCATACAGGGCCCAACCCCGTATTAAGCTACGAGCAGTACTTC. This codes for CASSPRVHTGPNPVLSYEQYF.

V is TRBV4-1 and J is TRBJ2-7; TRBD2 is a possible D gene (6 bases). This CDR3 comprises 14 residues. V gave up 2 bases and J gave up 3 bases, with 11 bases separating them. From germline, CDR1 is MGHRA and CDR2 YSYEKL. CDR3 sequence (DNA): TGCGCCAGCAGCCAAAGGGACTCGGACTACGAGCAGTACTTC. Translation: CASSQRDSDYEQYF.

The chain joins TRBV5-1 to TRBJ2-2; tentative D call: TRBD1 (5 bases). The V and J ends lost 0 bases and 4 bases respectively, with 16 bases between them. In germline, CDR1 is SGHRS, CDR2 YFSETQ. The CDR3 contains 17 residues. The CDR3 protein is CASSLGLGARITGELFF. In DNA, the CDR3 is TGCGCCAGCAGCTTGGGATTAGGGGCCCGAATCACCGGGGAGCTGTTTTTT.

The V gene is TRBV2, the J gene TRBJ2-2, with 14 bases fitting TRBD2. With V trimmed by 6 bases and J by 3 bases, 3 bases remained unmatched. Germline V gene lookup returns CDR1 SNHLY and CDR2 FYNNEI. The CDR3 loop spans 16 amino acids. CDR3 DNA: TGTGCCAGCAGGAGACTAGCGGGAGGGTACACCGGGGAGCTGTTTTTT. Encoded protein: CASRRLAGGYTGELFF.

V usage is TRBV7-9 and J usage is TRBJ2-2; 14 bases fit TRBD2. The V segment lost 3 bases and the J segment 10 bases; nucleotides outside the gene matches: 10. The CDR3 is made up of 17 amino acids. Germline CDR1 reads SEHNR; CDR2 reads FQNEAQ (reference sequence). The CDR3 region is CASSFARGLAGEKELFF. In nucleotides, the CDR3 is TGTGCCAGCAGCTTTGCCCGGGGACTAGCGGGAGAGAAGGAGCTGTTTTTT.

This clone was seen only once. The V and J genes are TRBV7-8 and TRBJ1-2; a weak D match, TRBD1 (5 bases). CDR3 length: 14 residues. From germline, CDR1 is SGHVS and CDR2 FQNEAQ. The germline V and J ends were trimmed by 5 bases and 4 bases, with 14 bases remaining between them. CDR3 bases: TGTGCCAGCAGCCTCGGTGGGGCTAGCTATGGCTACACCTTC. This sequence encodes CASSLGGASYGYTF.

The CDR3 spells CASSLGQGDTEAFF. DNA for the CDR3: TGTGCCAGCAGCTTGGGACAGGGGGACACTGAAGCTTTCTTT. The genes are TRBV7-9 and TRBJ1-1, with 11 bases that match TRBD1. CDR1 is SEHNR and CDR2 is FQNEAQ in the germline V gene (reference sequence). This CDR3 has 14 amino acids. The trim removed 3 bases at V and 3 bases at J, leaving 0 bases unmatched.

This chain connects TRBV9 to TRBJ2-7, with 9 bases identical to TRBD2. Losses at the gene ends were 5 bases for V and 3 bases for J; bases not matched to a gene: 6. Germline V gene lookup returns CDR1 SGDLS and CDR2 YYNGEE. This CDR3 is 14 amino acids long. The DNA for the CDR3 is TGTGCCAGCAGGCCCGGGACTAGCCACTACGAGCAGTACTTC. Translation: CASRPGTSHYEQYF.

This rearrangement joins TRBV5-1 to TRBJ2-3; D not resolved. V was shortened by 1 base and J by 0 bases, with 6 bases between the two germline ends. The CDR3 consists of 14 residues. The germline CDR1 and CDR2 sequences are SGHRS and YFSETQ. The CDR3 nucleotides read TGCGCCAGCAGCTTGATTCTTAGCACAGATACGCAGTATTTT. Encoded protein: CASSLILSTDTQYF.